The 6 T cell receptor beta chains listed next were all sequenced from one sample in a study of CD8 T cells in ankylosing spondylitis. MiXCR, applied by TCRdb to the 5' RACE reads, yields one record per CDR3 protein. Seen here are 150,000 to 200,000 distinct CDR3 sequences, approximately 13% observed once, and the top ten hold approximately 9.9%. The material sequenced was blood, either unsorted or a sorted T cell fraction (not recorded which). The receptors here all came from a female donor with ankylosing spondylitis or in good health (not recorded which).

V and J are TRBV19 and TRBJ2-1, with D unresolved. From germline, CDR1 is LNHDA and CDR2 SQIVND (reference sequence). This CDR3 comprises 18 residues. V was clipped by 3 bases and J by 4 bases, with 22 bases between them. CDR3 region: CASSMPVQEWTKYNEQFF. The CDR3 nucleotides are TGTGCCAGTAGTATGCCTGTCCAGGAATGGACCAAATACAATGAGCAGTTCTTC.

This clonotype came up a few times. This chain links TRBV5-1 with TRBJ2-1, with D possibly being TRBD1 (6 bases). V lost 4 bases to trimming and J lost 2 bases, with 10 bases between them. The CDR3 spans 14 residues. CDR1 and CDR2 (germline): SGHRS, YFSETQ. The CDR3 region is CASSRDTTYNEQFF. The CDR3 DNA sequence: TGCGCCAGCAGCCGGGACACCACCTACAATGAGCAGTTCTTC.

V gene TRBV7-9 combines with J gene TRBJ2-7, with a tentative D call TRBD2 (5 bases). Germline-derived CDR1 and CDR2 are SEHNR and FQNEAQ (reference sequence). V was clipped by 5 bases and J by 2 bases, with 19 bases between them. CDR3 length equals 16 residues. The DNA of the CDR3 is TGTGCCAGCAGCACAAGGACGGACGGGAAAGCCTACGAGCAGTACTTC. It specifies CASSTRTDGKAYEQYF.

This chain joins TRBV7-3 and TRBJ2-1, with D unclear. The germline V and J ends were trimmed by 1 base and 7 bases, with 14 bases remaining between them. The germline V gene encodes CDR1 SGHTA and CDR2 FQGTGA. The CDR3 is made up of 15 amino acids. The CDR3 protein is CASSLSAAQANEQFF. CDR3 bases: TGTGCCAGCAGCTTAAGTGCCGCCCAAGCAAATGAGCAGTTCTTC. Full variable domain (rest looked up from reference TRBV7-3 and TRBJ2-1): GAGVSQTPSNKVTEKGKYVELRCDPISGHTALYWYRQSLGQGPEFLIYFQGTGAADDSGLPNDRFFAVRPEGSVSTLKIQRTERGDSAVYLCASSLSAAQANEQFFGPGTRLTVL.

In regard to this clonotype: A much bigger clone sits one base away, suggesting this may be a read error. The chain recombines TRBV12-3 or TRBV12-4 with TRBJ2-7, with D unclear. This CDR3 region has 14 residues. Trimming took off 1 base at V and 1 base at J, with 8 bases between the two ends. Here the CDR3 DNA reads TGTGCCAGCAGTTTAGATCTAATTTCCTACGAGCAGTACTTC. Its translation: CASSLDLISYEQYF.

This clonotype was observed a handful of times. Here the CDR3 reads CASSQATGIIYGYTF. The CDR3 DNA sequence: TGCGCCAGCAGCCAGGCTACAGGGATTATCTATGGCTACACCTTC. This sequence joins TRBV4-3 and TRBJ1-2, with D possibly being TRBD1 (6 bases). V was cut by 3 bases and J by 4 bases, with 15 bases left in between. The CDR3 extends over 15 amino acids. Germline CDR1 and CDR2: LGHNA and YSLEER.